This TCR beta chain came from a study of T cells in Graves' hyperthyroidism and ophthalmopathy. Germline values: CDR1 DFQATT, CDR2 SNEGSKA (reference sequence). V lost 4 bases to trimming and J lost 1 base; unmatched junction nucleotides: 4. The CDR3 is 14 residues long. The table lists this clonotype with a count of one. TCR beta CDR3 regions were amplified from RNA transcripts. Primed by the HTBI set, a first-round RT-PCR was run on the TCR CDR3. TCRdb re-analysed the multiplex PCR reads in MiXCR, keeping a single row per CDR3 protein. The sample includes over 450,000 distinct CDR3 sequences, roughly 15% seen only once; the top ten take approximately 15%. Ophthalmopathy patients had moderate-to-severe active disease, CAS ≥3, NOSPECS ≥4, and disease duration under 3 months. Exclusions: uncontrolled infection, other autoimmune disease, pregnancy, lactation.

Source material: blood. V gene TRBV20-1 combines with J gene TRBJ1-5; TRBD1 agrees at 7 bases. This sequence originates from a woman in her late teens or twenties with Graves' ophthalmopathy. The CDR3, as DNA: TGCAGTGCTATGGCAGGGGGGAGCAATCAGCCCCAGCATTTT. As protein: CSAMAGGSNQPQHF.